What follows are 5 T cell receptor beta chains derived from one specimen sequenced in a study of T cells in tumors after PD-1 blockade. Using immunoSEQ multiplex PCR, the repertoire was profiled, and TCRdb retains in-frame clones only, with some absent. Here the sample spans approximately 60,000 clones, about four fifths being singletons. The source was PBMCs, collected before anti-PD-1 treatment. The receptors here all came from a human donor with basal cell carcinoma.

CDR3 DNA: TGTGCCAGCAGTCCTCCCAGGGCGGGGCCACTGAACGGGGAGCTGTTTTTT. This sequence encodes CASSPPRAGPLNGELFF. V and J are TRBV27 and TRBJ2-2; possibly TRBD2 for D (6 bases). From germline, CDR1 is MNHEY and CDR2 SMNVEV (reference sequence). The CDR3 spans 17 residues. V was clipped by 5 bases and J by 7 bases, with 23 bases between them.

The chain combines TRBV9 with TRBJ1-1; TRBD1 aligns across 8 bases. The V gene end was trimmed by 3 bases and the J gene end by 0 bases; junction bases not matched to a gene: 4. Looked up from germline, CDR1 is SGDLS and CDR2 is YYNGEE. This CDR3 has 15 residues. The CDR3 nucleotides are TGTGCCAGCAGCGCCCAGGGGGCCATGAACACTGAAGCTTTCTTT. This codes for CASSAQGAMNTEAFF.

V usage is TRBV5-1 and J usage is TRBJ2-7; tentatively, D is TRBD1 or TRBD2 (5 bases each). V shed 0 bases and J shed 0 bases, with 7 bases lying between them. This CDR3 spans 14 amino acids. CDR1 and CDR2 from the germline V gene are SGHRS and YFSETQ. Here the CDR3 reads CASSLVGDSYEQYF. The CDR3 DNA sequence: TGCGCCAGCAGCTTGGTGGGGGACTCCTACGAGCAGTACTTC.

This chain connects TRBV29-1 to TRBJ2-5, with D unresolved. CDR1 SQVTM and CDR2 ANQGSEA come from the germline V gene. V lost 5 bases and J lost 2, with 6 bases in between. The length of the CDR3 is 11 residues. For the CDR3, the DNA is TGCAGCGTTTTCAGACAAGAGACCCAGTACTTC. Residues: CSVFRQETQYF.

The chain couples TRBV3-1 (or the pseudogene TRBV3-2) to TRBJ1-1; no reliable D call. The CDR3 runs to 13 residues. V was cut by 4 bases and J by 1 base, with 7 bases left in between. Germline CDR1 and CDR2: LGHDT and YNNKEL (reference sequence). CDR3 in amino acids: CASSRLKNTEAFF. The CDR3 region has the DNA TGTGCCAGCAGCCGGTTGAAGAACACTGAAGCTTTCTTT.